These 28 T cell receptor beta chains were all obtained from the same sample, sequenced in a study of monozygotic twins with inflammatory bowel disease. Reanalyzing the 5' RACE reads, TCRdb keeps one entry per CDR3 protein, without DNA. The record lists some 150,000 distinct CDR3 sequences, of which the ten most abundant hold about 2.4%. The sample taken for sequencing was blood. The receptors stem from a human donor with ulcerative colitis or Crohn's disease, or a healthy co-twin of an affected twin (not recorded which).

This rearrangement joins TRBV5-1 to TRBJ2-1. Germline CDR1 SGHRS, CDR2 YFSETQ. This CDR3 contains 15 residues. CDR3 region: CASSLGQTSYNEQFF.

The rearrangement links TRBV12-3 or TRBV12-4 to TRBJ1-6. The CDR3 has 13 amino acids. CDR3 sequence reads: CASSVMLNSPLHF.

The chain recombines TRBV18 with TRBJ1-6; checking the TCRdb D call of TRBD1 is not possible without DNA. This CDR3 contains 15 residues. CDR1 is KGHSH, CDR2 LQKENI, per germline. The CDR3 region is CASSPSIQGNSPLHF.

V and J are TRBV18 and TRBJ2-7; the D call of TRBD2 rests on TCRdb alone, since no DNA is present to check it. The V gene's germline CDR1 is KGHSH and CDR2 LQKENI. The CDR3 loop spans 18 amino acids. The CDR3 sequence is CASSPPIRASGRGYEQYF.

This CDR3 reads CASSSRGVEETQYF. The chain couples TRBV11-2 to TRBJ2-5; with no DNA, the TCRdb D assignment of TRBD2 cannot be verified. Looked up from germline, CDR1 is SGHAT and CDR2 is FQNNGV. The CDR3 spans 14 residues.

V and J are TRBV9 and TRBJ1-1. CDR3 length: 16 residues. The germline gives CDR1 SGDLS, CDR2 YYNGEE. The CDR3 sequence is CASSQDGRAGGTEAFF.

The chain uses TRBV7-3 and TRBJ2-1; lacking DNA, the TRBD2 call made by TCRdb goes unchecked. The CDR3 spans 15 residues. The germline V gene has CDR1 SGHTA and CDR2 FQGTGA. The CDR3 spells CASSLRTSGGHEQFF.

The rearrangement uses TRBV2 and TRBJ2-7; no DNA is available, so the TRBD2 call from TCRdb remains unchecked. The germline CDR1 and CDR2 sequences are SNHLY and FYNNEI. There are 14 residues in the CDR3. The CDR3 loop is CASSVGRASYEQYF.

This chain uses TRBV27 with TRBJ1-5. The V gene's germline CDR1 is MNHEY and CDR2 SMNVEV (reference sequence). The CDR3 runs to 13 residues. CDR3 sequence: CASSLRSNQPQHF.

The chain employs TRBV7-3 and TRBJ2-2; there is no DNA to check the TCRdb D call of TRBD1. The CDR3 has 15 amino acids. CDR1 is SGHTA, CDR2 FQGTGA, per germline. The CDR3 reads CASSPGQGNTGELFF.

V and J are TRBV12-3 or TRBV12-4 and TRBJ1-1; TCRdb names TRBD1, which stays unverified in the absence of DNA. The CDR3 runs 14 residues. The CDR3 is CASSRTGMVTEAFF.

V and J are TRBV24-1 and TRBJ2-2; TCRdb gives TRBD2 as the D gene, but with no DNA this cannot be confirmed. Germline V gene lookup returns CDR1 KGHDR and CDR2 SFDVKD. This CDR3 region has 15 residues. CDR3 protein: CATSDERVDTGELFF.

The chain couples TRBV5-1 to TRBJ1-1. This CDR3 spans 16 amino acids. The germline V gene has CDR1 SGHRS and CDR2 YFSETQ. This CDR3 is CASSLAMRARDTEAFF.

The chain's CDR3 is CASSPTSGPYNEQFF. This chain links TRBV7-2 with TRBJ2-1; TCRdb calls TRBD2, which cannot be checked without DNA. The CDR3 loop spans 15 amino acids. The germline gives CDR1 SGHTA, CDR2 FQGNSA.

This chain's CDR3 is CASSFWDRGETQYF. The V gene is TRBV5-1, the J gene TRBJ2-5; TCRdb picks TRBD1, but there is no DNA to check that call. The CDR3 is made up of 14 amino acids. Germline V gives CDR1 SGHRS, CDR2 YFSETQ.

The chain is built from TRBV7-6 and TRBJ1-6; checking the TCRdb D call of TRBD1 is not possible without DNA. CDR1 is SGHVS and CDR2 is FNYEAQ in the germline V gene. The CDR3 has 15 residues. CDR3 residues: CASSWSGTGNSPLHF.

The rearrangement uses TRBV5-1 and TRBJ2-7; checking the TCRdb D call of TRBD2 is not possible without DNA. The germline V gene encodes CDR1 SGHRS and CDR2 YFSETQ. This CDR3 is 14 amino acids long. The CDR3: CASSSLAGTYEQYF.

This chain connects TRBV18 to TRBJ1-3. CDR3 length: 15 residues. Germline V gene data show CDR1 as KGHSH and CDR2 as LQKENI. CDR3 region: CASSPRANSGNTIYF.

The V gene is TRBV7-2, the J gene TRBJ2-1; as DNA is missing, the TRBD2 call by TCRdb cannot be tested. This CDR3 spans 16 amino acids. Germline CDR1 reads SGHTA; CDR2 reads FQGNSA. The CDR3 sequence is CASRLAGTSGGAEQFF.

CDR3 sequence reads: CASSSTGFENSPLHF. The genes are TRBV7-2 and TRBJ1-6; the D call from TCRdb, TRBD1, cannot be confirmed without DNA. Per the germline V gene, CDR1 is SGHTA and CDR2 is FQGNSA. This CDR3 is built from 15 residues.

The J gene is TRBJ2-7, the V gene TRBV7-2. CDR3 size: 16 residues. CDR1 and CDR2 from the germline V gene are SGHTA and FQGNSA. CDR3: CASSPETWGAPYEQYF.

The chain joins TRBV7-9 to TRBJ2-1; TCRdb lists TRBD2, though no DNA is available to test this call. The germline CDR1 and CDR2 sequences are SEHNR and FQNEAQ (reference sequence). This CDR3 spans 15 amino acids. The CDR3 sequence: CASSLTSADYNEQFF. Variable domain in full (rest from reference TRBV7-9 and TRBJ2-1): DTGVSQNPRHKITKRGQNVTFRCDPISEHNRLYWYRQTLGQGPEFLTYFQNEAQLEKSRLLSDRFSAERPKGSFSTLEIQRTEQGDSAMYLCASSLTSADYNEQFFGPGTRLTVL.

This sequence joins TRBV5-6 and TRBJ2-2; TCRdb indicates TRBD2, and absent DNA this call remains unverified. The V gene's germline CDR1 is SGHDT and CDR2 YYEEEE. CDR3 length: 16 residues. The CDR3 loop is CASSSEIAGAVGELFF.

This chain joins TRBV4-1 and TRBJ2-7; TCRdb's D call of TRBD1 is untestable without DNA. This CDR3 contains 16 residues. CDR1 is MGHRA, CDR2 YSYEKL, per germline. The CDR3 sequence is CASSRDRALKNYEQYF.

The chain carries TRBV7-2 and TRBJ2-1; the D call from TCRdb, TRBD1, cannot be confirmed without DNA. Germline values: CDR1 SGHTA, CDR2 FQGNSA. The CDR3 contains 12 residues. The CDR3 reads CASSQGLNEQFF.

This sequence joins TRBV4-1 and TRBJ2-1; there is no DNA to check the TCRdb D call of TRBD2. The CDR3 runs to 16 residues. Germline values: CDR1 MGHRA, CDR2 YSYEKL. CDR3 in amino acids: CASSQRLAGVINEQFF.

This chain uses TRBV7-8 with TRBJ2-1; TCRdb picks TRBD2, but there is no DNA to check that call. The CDR3 spans 16 residues. Germline V gives CDR1 SGHVS, CDR2 FQNEAQ. CDR3 sequence reads: CASRPTSGGFYNEQFF.

The V and J genes are TRBV19 and TRBJ1-5; without DNA, the TCRdb call of TRBD1 cannot be checked. Germline lookup yields CDR1 LNHDA and CDR2 SQIVND (reference sequence). This CDR3 is built from 14 residues. This chain's CDR3 is CASSLGTSNQPQHF.